What follows are 22 T cell receptor beta chains derived from one specimen sequenced in a study of shared T cell receptors in the human thymus. Here immunoSEQ multiplex PCR was the method, and the copy in TCRdb shows in-frame clones only, minus some. The sample consists of some 700,000 clones, roughly 88% of them appearing once. These data also featured in a second study, about human thymus T cells.

The sequenced material came from thymocytes. Source of these receptors: a boy under two years old with a congenital heart defect.

The V gene is TRBV18, the J gene TRBJ1-1; D gene ambiguous. Germline V gives CDR1 KGHSH, CDR2 LQKENI. The V and J ends lost 0 bases and 2 bases respectively, with 4 bases between them. The CDR3 length is 13 residues. The CDR3 is CASSPPSNTEAFF. The CDR3 DNA reads as TGTGCCAGCTCACCACCGAGCAACACTGAAGCTTTCTTT.

This clone was recorded only once. The rearrangement joins TRBV27 to TRBJ2-5, with 8 bases identical to TRBD1. CDR1 MNHEY and CDR2 SMNVEV come from the germline V gene (reference sequence). The CDR3 runs to 12 residues. Trimming cost V 6 bases and J 6 bases; bases outside gene matches: 3. CDR3 loop: CASRRQGKTQYF. For the CDR3, the DNA is TGTGCCAGCAGGCGACAGGGGAAGACCCAGTACTTC.

This chain joins TRBV10-1 and TRBJ2-5, with 15 bases identical to TRBD2. Judging by the DNA end, TRBJ2-7 fits better; the J call may be wrong. From germline, CDR1 is WNHNN and CDR2 SYGVQD (reference sequence). The CDR3 runs 16 residues. The CDR3 loop reads CASSRGLAGGNYEQYF. The DNA for the CDR3 is TGCGCCAGCAGCCGAGGACTAGCGGGGGGGAACTACGAGCAGTACTTC.

The J gene is TRBJ1-2, the V gene TRBV29-1; D perhaps matches TRBD1 (5 bases). Germline V lookup: CDR1 SQVTM, CDR2 ANQGSEA. The CDR3 is 13 amino acids. V gave up 5 bases and J gave up 0 bases, with 10 bases separating them. CDR3 nucleotide sequence: TGCAGCGTTCACGGAGGGGCTAACTATGGCTACACCTTC. It specifies CSVHGGANYGYTF.

This clone has only one observation. V usage is TRBV7-8 and J usage is TRBJ2-3, with a possible D match to TRBD2 (6 bases). Trimming stripped 4 bases from V and 5 bases from J, with 13 bases between. The length of the CDR3 is 14 residues. The germline V gene has CDR1 SGHVS and CDR2 FQNEAQ. The DNA for the CDR3 is TGTGCCAGCAGCTCGACTAGATTCGGAGATACGCAGTATTTT. Its translation is CASSSTRFGDTQYF.

The genes are TRBV4-1 and TRBJ1-5; D is possibly TRBD1 (6 bases). In germline, CDR1 is MGHRA, CDR2 YSYEKL. The length of the CDR3 is 19 residues. The V end lost 0 bases, the J end lost 0 bases, and 18 bases lay between the germline ends. The CDR3, as DNA: TGCGCCAGCAGCCAAGAAAGGAAGGGTACAGGGCATAGCAATCAGCCCCAGCATTTT. It encodes CASSQERKGTGHSNQPQHF.

This chain links TRBV7-3 with TRBJ2-2; no clear D. This CDR3 has 12 amino acids. The V gene lost 5 bases and the J gene lost 3 bases, with 4 bases spanning the gap. Germline V lookup: CDR1 SGHTA, CDR2 FQGTGA. In DNA form, the CDR3 reads TGTGCCAGCAGCCCGTACACCGGGGAGCTGTTTTTT. It encodes CASSPYTGELFF.

The chain employs TRBV6-5 and TRBJ1-5; 11 nucleotides align to TRBD1. V gave up 10 bases and J gave up 5 bases; unmatched junction bases: 4. The CDR3 is made up of 13 amino acids. Looked up from germline, CDR1 is MNHEY and CDR2 is SVGAGI. CDR3 DNA: TGTGCCATTGGACAGGGGGCTCATCAGCCCCAGCATTTT. It specifies CAIGQGAHQPQHF.

The chain has TRBV6-6 and TRBJ2-3; 8 bases map to TRBD2. This CDR3 contains 16 residues. In germline, CDR1 is MNHNY, CDR2 SVGAGI (reference sequence). Trimming cost V 1 base and J 0 bases; bases outside gene matches: 3. Written as DNA, the CDR3 is TGTGCCAGCAGTTACTTGGCTAGCGGGAGCACAGATACGCAGTATTTT. The encoded protein is CASSYLASGSTDTQYF.

The chain links TRBV9 to TRBJ2-7; D uncertain. In germline, CDR1 is SGDLS, CDR2 YYNGEE. Trimming pared 2 bases from V and 1 base from J, leaving 10 bases between. This CDR3 spans 14 amino acids. In DNA, the CDR3 is TGTGCCAGCAGCGTTGGCAGGCCGTCCTACGAGCAGTACTTC. This translates into CASSVGRPSYEQYF.

This clone was seen a few times. The chain links TRBV27 to TRBJ2-3; TRBD1 might be the D (5 bases). V dropped 5 bases and J dropped 1 base, with 10 bases sitting between them. Germline loops: CDR1 MNHEY, CDR2 SMNVEV (reference sequence). The CDR3 length is 14 residues. CDR3 loop: CASSPRQCTDTQYF. As DNA, the CDR3 is TGTGCCAGCAGTCCACGACAGTGCACAGATACGCAGTATTTT.

This sequence joins TRBV6-6 and TRBJ2-5, with TRBD1 identical over 9 bases. J gave up 1 base and V 7 bases, and 10 bases lay outside the gene matches. The CDR3 loop spans 16 amino acids. Germline V gene data show CDR1 as MNHNY and CDR2 as SVGAGI (reference sequence). This CDR3 is CASTTGDREFQETQYF. CDR3 DNA sequence: TGTGCCAGCACAACGGGGGACAGGGAGTTCCAAGAGACCCAGTACTTC.

This sequence joins TRBV5-4 and TRBJ1-1; 10 bases line up with TRBD1. Germline CDR1 reads SGHNT; CDR2 reads YYREEE (reference sequence). Trimming took 4 bases from V and 5 from J; bases not matched to a gene: 11. This CDR3 is built from 16 residues. The CDR3 DNA sequence: TGTGCCAGCAGCCCGGAGAGACAGGGGGCGTCGACTGAAGCTTTCTTT. Translation gives CASSPERQGASTEAFF.

The chain links TRBV6-1 to TRBJ2-1; 7 positions match TRBD2. With V trimmed by 1 base and J by 8 bases, 5 bases remained unmatched. The CDR3 is 14 amino acids. Germline CDR1 and CDR2: MNHNS and SASEGT. The CDR3 is CASSEGLAVDEQFF. CDR3 coding DNA: TGTGCCAGCAGTGAAGGACTAGCTGTCGATGAGCAGTTCTTC.

This chain links TRBV29-1 with TRBJ2-5; 8 bases align to TRBD2. The J call may be wrong; the DNA end is better matched by TRBJ2-7. CDR1 is SQVTM, CDR2 ANQGSEA, per germline. The CDR3 consists of 15 residues. CDR3 DNA sequence: TGCAGCGTTGCGGGACTAGTGGGCTACCCCTACGAGCAGTACTTC. The encoded protein is CSVAGLVGYPYEQYF.

The V gene is TRBV27, the J gene TRBJ2-3; 8 bases fit TRBD1. The V gene's germline CDR1 is MNHEY and CDR2 SMNVEV (reference sequence). Trimming took 4 bases from V and 2 from J; bases not matched to a gene: 11. This CDR3 has 17 amino acids. CDR3 in amino acids: CASSSPTGVGPTDTQYF. In nucleotides, the CDR3 is TGTGCCAGCAGTTCCCCGACAGGGGTGGGTCCCACAGATACGCAGTATTTT.

The genes are TRBV29-1 and TRBJ2-3; perhaps TRBD1 as D (5 bases). The CDR3 extends over 11 amino acids. Deletions cut 4 bases from V and 8 bases from J, with 10 bases between. Germline V gene lookup returns CDR1 SQVTM and CDR2 ANQGSEA. The CDR3 here is CSVGTRGTQYF. The CDR3 DNA is TGCAGCGTTGGGACACGAGGTACGCAGTATTTT.

In the case of this clone: Other DNA sequences in the sample encode the same CDR3. This rearrangement joins TRBV5-4 to TRBJ2-3; 8 nucleotides line up with TRBD2. CDR3 length equals 13 residues. From germline, CDR1 is SGHNT and CDR2 YYREEE (reference sequence). V was pared by 2 bases and J by 6 bases, with 2 bases of the junction left unmatched. Written as DNA, the CDR3 is TGTGCCAGCAGCTTAGCGGGAGCGGATACGCAGTATTTT. Amino acids: CASSLAGADTQYF. The complete variable domain, with remaining parts taken from reference TRBV5-4 and TRBJ2-3, reads ETGVTQSPTHLIKTRGQQVTLRCSSQSGHNTVSWYQQALGQGPQFIFQYYREEENGRGNFPPRFSGLQFPNYSSELNVNALELDDSALYLCASSLAGADTQYFGPGTRLTVL.

This chain joins TRBV28 and TRBJ1-1; TRBD1 aligns across 7 bases. The germline V gene has CDR1 MDHEN and CDR2 SYDVKM. This CDR3 spans 16 amino acids. Unmatched junction bases numbered 15, after V lost 8 bases and J lost 3 bases. CDR3 residues: CASEFWRGRKDTEAFF. The CDR3, as DNA: TGTGCCAGCGAGTTTTGGAGGGGGCGCAAGGACACTGAAGCTTTCTTT.

The rearrangement links TRBV12-5 to TRBJ2-1; TRBD2 agrees at 16 bases. CDR3 size: 18 residues. V lost 6 bases, J lost 2 bases, and 7 bases stayed unmatched. Germline V gives CDR1 LGHNT, CDR2 FRNRAP. CDR3 sequence: CASGTGLAGGLPYNEQFF. CDR3 nucleotide sequence: TGTGCTAGTGGGACGGGACTAGCGGGAGGGTTACCCTACAATGAGCAGTTCTTC.

This chain connects TRBV29-1 to TRBJ2-5; TRBD1 matches at 9 bases. CDR1 and CDR2 (germline): SQVTM, ANQGSEA. The length of the CDR3 is 16 residues. The ends lost 6 bases at V and 4 bases at J; junction bases unmatched: 15. CDR3 coding DNA: TGCAGCGTGGGGGCGGGAGCGGACAGGGGTAGAGAGACCCAGTACTTC. Translation gives CSVGAGADRGRETQYF.

This clone has just a few counts. This chain connects TRBV4-3 to TRBJ2-7; no firm D call. The CDR3 extends over 14 amino acids. Trimming stripped 2 bases from V and 2 bases from J, with 10 bases between. Germline CDR1 and CDR2: LGHNA and YSLEER. CDR3 bases: TGCGCCAGCAGCCAACACACCCGGGCCTACGAGCAGTACTTC. Its protein product is CASSQHTRAYEQYF.